A selection of T cell receptor beta chains follows, all from one sample in a study of OX40 agonist ivuxolimab in advanced cancers. Data came from immunoSEQ multiplex PCR; TCRdb stores just in-frame clones and leaves some out. The sample includes 40,000 to 55,000 clones, approximately 85% of them seen just once. This material consisted of CD4+ or CD8+ T cells sorted from blood, taken in a trial of the OX40 agonist ivuxolimab. These receptors were taken from an adult with an advanced solid tumor such as melanoma, head and neck, liver or kidney cancer. Each CDR3 is given with its conserved first and last residue. The order of the fields is V gene, J gene, D gene, clone size, CDR3 DNA, CDR3 protein. The D gene is left open where the match is weak. Size is omitted from some rows. Given values are once, few, many or a class for expanded clones.

v_call: TRBV5-8
j_call: TRBJ1-1
d_call: .
clone_size: .
cdr3_nt: TGTGCCAGCAGCCACAGGGTCCGCACTGAAGCTTTCTTT
cdr3_aa: CASSHRVRTEAFF

v_call: TRBV28
j_call: TRBJ1-1
d_call: .
clone_size: .
cdr3_nt: TGTGCCAGCACCTCAAGGGGGGCGGGGTACACTGAAGCTTTCTTT
cdr3_aa: CASTSRGAGYTEAFF

v_call: TRBV10-2
j_call: TRBJ2-7
d_call: TRBD1
clone_size: .
cdr3_nt: TGCGCCAGCGACGCCGGGACAGTGTCCTACGAGCAGTACTTC
cdr3_aa: CASDAGTVSYEQYF

v_call: TRBV27
j_call: TRBJ2-7
d_call: TRBD2
clone_size: .
cdr3_nt: TGTGCCAGCAGTTTTGGTAGCGGGCCCAGATGGGCTTACGAGCAGTACTTC
cdr3_aa: CASSFGSGPRWAYEQYF

v_call: TRBV15
j_call: TRBJ1-4
d_call: .
clone_size: .
cdr3_nt: TGTGCCACCAGCAGAGAGGGGCCTGAAAAACTGTTTTTT
cdr3_aa: CATSREGPEKLFF

v_call: TRBV28
j_call: TRBJ2-6
d_call: TRBD1
clone_size: .
cdr3_nt: TGTGCCAGCAGTTCCAGACAGGGGCAGCCTGGGGCCAACGTCCTGACTTTC
cdr3_aa: CASSSRQGQPGANVLTF

v_call: TRBV28
j_call: TRBJ2-2
d_call: .
clone_size: .
cdr3_nt: TGTGCCAGCAGCCTAAGGACGGTTGGGACCGGGGAGCTGTTTTTT
cdr3_aa: CASSLRTVGTGELFF

v_call: TRBV14
j_call: TRBJ1-1
d_call: TRBD1
clone_size: .
cdr3_nt: TGTGCCAGCAGACCCGGGACAGGGCGGACTGAAGCTTTCTTT
cdr3_aa: CASRPGTGRTEAFF

v_call: TRBV5-1
j_call: TRBJ1-6
d_call: TRBD1
clone_size: once
cdr3_nt: TGCGCCAGCAGCTTGGTCGGACAGGGTCCTACTAATTCACCCCTCCACTTT
cdr3_aa: CASSLVGQGPTNSPLHF

v_call: TRBV10-2
j_call: TRBJ1-5
d_call: TRBD1
clone_size: .
cdr3_nt: TGCGCCAGCAGTAAGGGGGCGAAGCAGCCCCAGCATTTT
cdr3_aa: CASSKGAKQPQHF

v_call: TRBV21-1
j_call: TRBJ1-2
d_call: .
clone_size: .
cdr3_nt: TGTGCCAGCAGCAAACGCCAGGCTAACTATGGCTACACCTTC
cdr3_aa: CASSKRQANYGYTF

v_call: TRBV5-8
j_call: TRBJ2-5
d_call: .
clone_size: .
cdr3_nt: TGTGCCAGCAGCTTGAGGACAGCCCAAGAGACCCAGTACTTC
cdr3_aa: CASSLRTAQETQYF

v_call: TRBV28
j_call: TRBJ1-1
d_call: .
clone_size: .
cdr3_nt: TGTGCCAGCTGGCCTTCGATTCGAGCGACGGCCAGGGTCACTGAAGCTTTCTTT
cdr3_aa: CASWPSIRATARVTEAFF

v_call: TRBV19
j_call: TRBJ2-4
d_call: TRBD2
clone_size: .
cdr3_nt: TGTGCCAGTAGTATCCCAACTAGCGGGGGGGCCAGGGGAAACATTCAGTACTTC
cdr3_aa: CASSIPTSGGARGNIQYF

v_call: TRBV4-2
j_call: TRBJ2-5
d_call: .
clone_size: .
cdr3_nt: TGTGCCAGCAGCCCGTTACCAGGAGAGACCCAGTACTTC
cdr3_aa: CASSPLPGETQYF

v_call: TRBV5-4
j_call: TRBJ2-5
d_call: TRBD2
clone_size: .
cdr3_nt: TGTGCCAGCTGCCCCCCCACAGCGGGATTGCCTGAGACCCAGTACTTC
cdr3_aa: CASCPPTAGLPETQYF

v_call: TRBV4-2
j_call: TRBJ1-4
d_call: .
clone_size: .
cdr3_nt: TGTGCCAGCAGCCAAGGGACAGTGTCTGAGGGAGAAAAACTGTTTTTT
cdr3_aa: CASSQGTVSEGEKLFF

v_call: TRBV7-6
j_call: TRBJ2-3
d_call: TRBD2
clone_size: .
cdr3_nt: TGTGCCAGCAGCACCGCGGGGGGTTGGGCAGATACGCAGTATTTT
cdr3_aa: CASSTAGGWADTQYF

v_call: TRBV28
j_call: TRBJ1-4
d_call: TRBD1
clone_size: .
cdr3_nt: TGTGCCAGCAGCCGGACGTGGAGGGGGCGGGAAAAACTGTTTTTT
cdr3_aa: CASSRTWRGREKLFF

v_call: TRBV19
j_call: TRBJ2-4
d_call: TRBD1
clone_size: .
cdr3_nt: TGTGCCAGTAGTGGCCGGGACAGAGACCGGGGTCCGGCCAAAAACATTCAGTACTTC
cdr3_aa: CASSGRDRDRGPAKNIQYF

v_call: TRBV6-1
j_call: TRBJ2-7
d_call: .
clone_size: once
cdr3_nt: TGTGCCAGCAGTGAAGGGGACGGGGCGGAGCAGTACTTC
cdr3_aa: CASSEGDGAEQYF

v_call: TRBV19
j_call: TRBJ2-3
d_call: .
clone_size: .
cdr3_nt: TGTGCCAGTAGTAGCAGCTTCAACACAGATACGCAGTATTTT
cdr3_aa: CASSSSFNTDTQYF

v_call: TRBV7-2
j_call: TRBJ1-2
d_call: .
clone_size: .
cdr3_nt: TGTGCCAGCAGCTCGAGGGTCTATGGCTACACCTTC
cdr3_aa: CASSSRVYGYTF

v_call: TRBV7-8
j_call: TRBJ2-4
d_call: .
clone_size: .
cdr3_nt: TGTGCCAGCAGCCCCGTAAACCGAATAGCCAAAAACATTCAGTACTTC
cdr3_aa: CASSPVNRIAKNIQYF

v_call: TRBV2
j_call: TRBJ2-3
d_call: .
clone_size: .
cdr3_nt: TGTGCCAGCAGTGAATGGTGGACCCCAGATACGCAGTATTTT
cdr3_aa: CASSEWWTPDTQYF